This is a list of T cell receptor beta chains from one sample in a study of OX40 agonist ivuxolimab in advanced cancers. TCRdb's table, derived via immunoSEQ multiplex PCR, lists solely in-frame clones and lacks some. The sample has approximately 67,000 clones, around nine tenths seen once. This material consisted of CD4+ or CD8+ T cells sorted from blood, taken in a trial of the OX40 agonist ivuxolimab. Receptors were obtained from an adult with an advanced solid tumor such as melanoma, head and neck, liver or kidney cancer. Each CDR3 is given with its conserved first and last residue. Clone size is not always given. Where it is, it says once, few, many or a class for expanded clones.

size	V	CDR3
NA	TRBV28	CANAQPQANTGELFF
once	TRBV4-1	CASSQDRTEAFF
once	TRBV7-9	CASSPPGYTGELFF
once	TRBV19	CASSIGTTTPDTQYF
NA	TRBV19	CASSTGGELYGYTF
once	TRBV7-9	CASSATGGFEAFF
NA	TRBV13	CASSLEQGDYEQYF
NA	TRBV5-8	CASSGGQGYEQYF
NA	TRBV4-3	CASSQDRAAKGVYGYTF
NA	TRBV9	CASSAWDSSSPYEQYF
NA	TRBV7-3	CASSPDNSGANVLTF
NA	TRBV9	CASSPGTGVTEAFF
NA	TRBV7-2	CASSFLAGYNEQFF
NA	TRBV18	CASSPGSYEQYF
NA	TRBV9	CASSSYRDRGDEQFF
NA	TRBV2	CASANRGRPGDTIYF
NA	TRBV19	CASFTGGNTEAFF
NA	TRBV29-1	CSGAVSLAGPQETQYF
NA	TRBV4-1	CASSQDILAGGASSYNEQFF
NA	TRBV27	CASSSDTLQNNEQFF
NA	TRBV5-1	CASSLEQETQYF
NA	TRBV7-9	CASSLVGGRVSGANVLTF
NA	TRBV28	CASRETGTGGTYEQYF
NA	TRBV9	CASSVASSYNEQFF
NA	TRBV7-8	CATSMREGFNEQFF
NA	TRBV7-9	CASSYGTLDTYEQYF
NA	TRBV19	CASTYFHDVNYGYTF
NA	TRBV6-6	CASSSYPQGMSYEQYF
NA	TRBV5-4	CASSLRGRKNYGYTF
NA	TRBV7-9	CASSLQGGTEAFF
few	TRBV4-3	CASSQDSSGSILEQFF
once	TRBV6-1	CASTDVRMGGYTF
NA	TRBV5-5	CASNPGPPNEKLFF
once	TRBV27	CASSFGGRTGPEAFF
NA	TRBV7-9	CASSPGQGENTEAFF
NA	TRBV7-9	CASSLEERNTEAFF
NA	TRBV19	CASSAGQGGSYEQYF
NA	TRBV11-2	CASSASPGQGNRPYEQYF
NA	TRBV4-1	CASSQEYVYEQFF
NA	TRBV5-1	CASSWTGPNYGYTF
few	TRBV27	CASSLLEDEQFF
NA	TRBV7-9	CASSLGTEAFF
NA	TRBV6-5	CASSYSVTGGSPLHF
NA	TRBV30	CAWSVGAGSYEQYF
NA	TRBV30	CAWSVGVNGAFF
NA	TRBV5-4	CASSLWGGGYGYTF
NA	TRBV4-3	CASSQDRGLSEAFF
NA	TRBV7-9	CASRQEGGEAFF
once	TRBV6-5	CASSYGGVYGYTF
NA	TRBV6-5	CASSWGPNTYEQYF
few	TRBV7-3	CASSSRVAGGPATDTQYF
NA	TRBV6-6	CASSSSGINYGYTF
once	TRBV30	CAWSGTGGEKLFF
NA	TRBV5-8	CASSLEILGTGEQPQHF
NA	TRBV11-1	CASSSPEGVGETQYF
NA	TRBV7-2	CASSLHAGTGTNEQFF
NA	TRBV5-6	CASSLAAANTEAFF
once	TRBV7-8	CASSLLQRDLWAGNSPLHF
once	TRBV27	CASSLSASGLSNEQFF
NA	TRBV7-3	CASSLTGGDTEAFF